This TCR beta chain was sequenced during a study of OX40 agonist ivuxolimab in advanced cancers. In the study overall: Ivuxolimab was administered intravenously to patients at 0.01 to 10 mg/kg every 2 weeks. Study-wide points: With doses of 0.1-3.0 mg/kg, partial responders showed among the lowest clonal expansion. Clones of CD4+ and CD8+ blood T cells grew by week 6 at doses of 0.1 to 3.0 mg/kg.

Concerning this clone itself: What it binds is not known.

With V trimmed by 5 bases and J by 1 base, 5 bases remained unmatched. The V gene's germline CDR1 is KGHSH and CDR2 LQKENI. The CDR3 runs 15 residues. Data came from immunoSEQ multiplex PCR; TCRdb stores just in-frame clones and leaves some out. Among 82,000 or so clones listed, over 85% were seen once. This specimen was CD4+ or CD8+ T cells sorted from blood, taken in a trial of the OX40 agonist ivuxolimab. The sequence came from an adult with an advanced solid tumor such as melanoma, head and neck, liver or kidney cancer. The chain couples TRBV18 to TRBJ1-5, with 7 bases that match TRBD1. The CDR3 region has the DNA TGTGCCAGCTCAGCAGGGGGGGACAGCAATCAGCCCCAGCATTTT. Translated, it gives CASSAGGDSNQPQHF.